These 13 T cell receptor beta chains came from one sample sequenced in a study of cytomegalovirus exposure and HLA in healthy donors. 13 Jbeta primers and 60 Vbeta primers were used for the PCR. The protocol was immunoSEQ multiplex PCR, while the TCRdb copy is restricted to in-frame clones and leaves out a portion. This sample has 110,000 to 150,000 clones, with approximately 79% found just once. Sequencing input: PBMCs. These receptors all come from a female donor in good health and CMV-seronegative.

The chain employs TRBV5-6 and TRBJ2-1, with 14 positions matching TRBD2. Germline V gene sequence: CDR1 SGHDT, CDR2 YYEEEE. V was clipped by 2 bases and J by 7 bases; unmatched bases: 5. The CDR3 is 16 residues long. DNA of the CDR3: TGTGCCAGCAGCTTCGGGACTAGCGGGAGTCAAAATGAGCAGTTCTTC. Translating it yields CASSFGTSGSQNEQFF.

In this sample, this clone turned up once. The gene calls are TRBV19 and TRBJ2-5, with 8 nucleotides matching TRBD1. In germline, CDR1 is LNHDA, CDR2 SQIVND (reference sequence). V lost 7 bases to trimming and J lost 1 base; unmatched junction nucleotides: 8. There are 15 residues in the CDR3. The CDR3 protein is CASMVTGGSQETQYF. In nucleotides, the CDR3 is TGTGCCAGTATGGTCACAGGGGGATCCCAAGAGACCCAGTACTTC. The whole variable domain, filled in from reference TRBV19 and TRBJ2-5, reads DGGITQSPKYLFRKEGQNVTLSCEQNLNHDAMYWYRQDPGQGLRLIYYSQIVNDFQKGDIAEGYSVSREKKESFPLTVTSAQKNPTAFYLCASMVTGGSQETQYFGPGTRLLVL.

Concerning this clone itself: This specimen includes other DNA sequences encoding the same CDR3. In nucleotides, the CDR3 is TGTGCCAGCAGTTACTCGCAGCGCAATGAGCAGTTCTTC. It specifies CASSYSQRNEQFF. The chain links TRBV6-6 to TRBJ2-1, with unresolved D. CDR3 length: 13 amino acids. Between the trimmed V and J ends, which lost 0 bases and 6 bases, there was a span of 6 bases. Looked up from germline, CDR1 is MNHNY and CDR2 is SVGAGI (reference sequence).

The V gene is TRBV7-9, the J gene TRBJ2-1; 7 bases agree with TRBD1. The CDR3 has 15 amino acids. The germline gives CDR1 SEHNR, CDR2 FQNEAQ (reference sequence). The V and J ends lost 1 base and 5 bases, in that order; junction bases with no gene match: 5. CDR3 in amino acids: CASSLEGQVHNEQFF. The CDR3 bases are TGTGCCAGCAGCTTAGAAGGACAGGTCCACAATGAGCAGTTCTTC. Full variable domain (outside the CDR3, taken from reference TRBV7-9 and TRBJ2-1): DTGVSQNPRHKITKRGQNVTFRCDPISEHNRLYWYRQTLGQGPEFLTYFQNEAQLEKSRLLSDRFSAERPKGSFSTLEIQRTEQGDSAMYLCASSLEGQVHNEQFFGPGTRLTVL.

This chain connects TRBV29-1 to TRBJ2-5, with D maybe TRBD1 (5 bases). Trimming removed 3 bases at V and 7 bases at J, with 12 bases between. Germline lookup yields CDR1 SQVTM and CDR2 ANQGSEA. The CDR3 extends over 12 amino acids. The CDR3 region has the DNA TGCAGCGTTGATGGGGCCTGGGTGACCCAGTACTTC. Protein: CSVDGAWVTQYF. Drawing the rest from reference TRBV29-1 and TRBJ2-5, the complete variable domain is SAVISQKPSRDICQRGTSLTIQCQVDSQVTMMFWYRQQPGQSLTLIATANQGSEATYESGFVIDKFPISRPNLTFSTLTVSNMSPEDSSIYLCSVDGAWVTQYFGPGTRLLVL.

The V gene is TRBV1, the J gene TRBJ2-7; the table's D gene call, TRBD1, was not cross checked with the DNA. TRBV1 is a listed pseudogene. The CDR3 sequence is 13 residues long. CDR3 sequence: CTSSQRPGDEQYF. Here the CDR3 DNA reads TGCACCAGCAGCCAACGCCCAGGGGACGAGCAGTACTTC.

The CDR3 protein is CASSQEVGEAFF. CDR3 nucleotides: TGTGCCAGCAGCCAAGAGGTCGGTGAAGCTTTCTTT. The chain uses TRBV14 and TRBJ1-1; no firm D call. Germline-derived CDR1 and CDR2 are SGHDN and FVKESK. There are 12 residues in the CDR3. Trimming shortened V by 0 bases and J by 7 bases, and 6 bases separated the two germline ends.

The chain couples TRBV6-6 to TRBJ1-3; TRBD1 might be the D (5 bases). Looked up from germline, CDR1 is MNHNY and CDR2 is SVGAGI (reference sequence). Trimming left V 0 bases short and J 1 base short, with 7 bases between. The CDR3 loop spans 15 amino acids. The CDR3 coding sequence is TGTGCCAGCAGTTACTCGACAGCTTCTGGAAACACCATATATTTT. Protein: CASSYSTASGNTIYF.

The chain recombines TRBV11-3 with TRBJ2-1; 7 bases align to TRBD1. J was trimmed by 9 bases and V by 5 bases; bases with no gene match: 1. The CDR3 runs 11 residues. Per germline, CDR1 SGHNT and CDR2 YENEEA. The CDR3 loop is CASSPGGEQFF. CDR3 DNA: TGTGCCAGCAGCCCAGGGGGTGAGCAGTTCTTC.

The rearrangement joins TRBV29-1 to TRBJ2-7, with D tentatively TRBD2 (6 bases). Per the germline V gene, CDR1 is SQVTM and CDR2 is ANQGSEA. This CDR3 is 11 amino acids long. V was cut by 7 bases and J by 5 bases, with 12 bases left in between. This chain's CDR3 is CSADRGNEQYF. CDR3 DNA sequence: TGCAGCGCCGATCGGGGGAACGAGCAGTACTTC.

The chain joins TRBV29-1 to TRBJ2-5; possible D gene TRBD2, 6 bases. The J call may be mistaken, given a closer DNA end match to TRBJ2-7. CDR1 SQVTM and CDR2 ANQGSEA come from the germline V gene. The CDR3 has 15 amino acids. The DNA for the CDR3 is TGCAGCGTTATAATTATCGGGGGAGCGTCCGCCGAGCAGTACTTC. Protein: CSVIIIGGASAEQYF.

This rearrangement joins TRBV5-1 to TRBJ1-3; D gene ambiguous. V lost 4 bases and J 0 bases, leaving 11 bases between the germline ends. The germline CDR1 and CDR2 sequences are SGHRS and YFSETQ. There are 15 residues in the CDR3. The CDR3 bases are TGCGCCAGCAGCCCTTGGGGAGGCTCTGGAAACACCATATATTTT. Its translation: CASSPWGGSGNTIYF.

The CDR3 DNA is TGTGCCAGCAGTTCTGCAGGGGGCGCAGATACGCAGTATTTT. Its translation is CASSSAGGADTQYF. The rearrangement links TRBV28 to TRBJ2-3; 8 bases align to TRBD1. Trimming at V came to 4 bases and at J to 4 bases, leaving 4 bases not matched to a gene. The CDR3 loop spans 14 amino acids. Germline loops: CDR1 MDHEN, CDR2 SYDVKM.